The 21 T cell receptor beta chains below all came from one sample that was sequenced in a study of CD8+ T cells in alopecia areata. Extraction and reverse transcription of RNA yielded cDNA as the sequencing template. Here immunoSEQ multiplex PCR was the method, and the copy in TCRdb shows in-frame clones only, minus some. The repertoire includes around 65,000 clones, about 44% of them detected once, and about 15% sits in the top ten. Specimen: CD8+ T cells sorted from blood, collected at week 0. The receptors here all came from a human donor with alopecia areata.

CDR3 protein: CASSMRTGELFF. The CDR3 DNA reads TGTGCCAGCAGTATGAGAACCGGGGAGCTGTTTTTT. This chain joins TRBV5-6 and TRBJ2-2; D not resolved. Between the trimmed V and J ends, which lost 5 bases and 5 bases, there was a span of 7 bases. The CDR3 contains 12 residues. From germline, CDR1 is SGHDT and CDR2 YYEEEE. Full variable domain (remainder filled in from reference TRBV5-6 and TRBJ2-2): DAGVTQSPTHLIKTRGQQVTLRCSPKSGHDTVSWYQQALGQGPQFIFQYYEEEERQRGNFPDRFSGHQFPNYSSELNVNALLLGDSALYLCASSMRTGELFFGEGSRLTVL.

The J gene is TRBJ1-5, the V gene TRBV5-6; no clear D. The CDR3 has 13 residues. V shed 0 bases and J shed 9 bases, with 10 bases lying between them. Germline V gene sequence: CDR1 SGHDT, CDR2 YYEEEE. The CDR3 is CASSLVGDPPQHF. The CDR3 DNA follows: TGTGCCAGCAGCTTGGTTGGGGATCCGCCCCAGCATTTT.

This clone appeared a single time. The chain uses TRBV7-9 and TRBJ1-5, with no clear D. V was shortened by 6 bases and J by 4 bases, with 7 bases between the two germline ends. The germline V gene encodes CDR1 SEHNR and CDR2 FQNEAQ (reference sequence). The CDR3 covers 12 residues. The CDR3 nucleotides read TGTGCCAGCAGTAGAATAAATCAGCCCCAGCATTTT. This encodes CASSRINQPQHF.

CDR3 DNA sequence: TGTGCCAGCAGCGTGGGAGGGGCAGAGAACTACGAGCAGTACTTC. This translates into CASSVGGAENYEQYF. This chain joins TRBV9 and TRBJ2-7; 7 positions match TRBD2. The CDR3 runs to 15 residues. V was clipped by 2 bases and J by 3 bases; unmatched bases: 8. Germline V gives CDR1 SGDLS, CDR2 YYNGEE.

V usage is TRBV7-2 and J usage is TRBJ1-2; 11 bases line up with TRBD1. This CDR3 has 17 residues. In germline, CDR1 is SGHTA, CDR2 FQGNSA. Losses at the gene ends were 0 bases for V and 4 bases for J; bases not matched to a gene: 7. The CDR3 reads CASSLAWTGGAFYGYTF. Here the CDR3 DNA reads TGTGCCAGCAGCTTAGCGTGGACAGGGGGCGCTTTCTATGGCTACACCTTC.

The chain uses TRBV5-1 and TRBJ1-1, with D uncertain. The length of the CDR3 is 14 residues. The germline V and J ends were trimmed by 0 bases and 3 bases, with 9 bases remaining between them. In germline, CDR1 is SGHRS, CDR2 YFSETQ. CDR3 DNA: TGCGCCAGCAGCTTGGGGGGTTTAGACACTGAAGCTTTCTTT. It is translated as CASSLGGLDTEAFF.

The rearrangement links TRBV25-1 to TRBJ1-5; D gene ambiguous. The CDR3 is 14 residues long. CDR1 and CDR2 (germline): MGHDK, SYGVNS. V lost 3 bases, J lost 4 bases, and 10 bases lay in between. CDR3 nucleotides: TGTGCCAGCAGTGATCATGGGTTGAATCAGCCCCAGCATTTT. Amino acids: CASSDHGLNQPQHF.

The chain couples TRBV15 to TRBJ1-5; D is undetermined. With 0 bases removed from V and 7 bases from J, the gap between germline ends came to 13 bases. Germline values: CDR1 LNHNV, CDR2 YYDKDF (reference sequence). The CDR3 consists of 15 residues. In DNA, the CDR3 is TGTGCCACCAGCAGAGATTTGGGGAAAGGACAGCCCCAGCATTTT. Amino acids: CATSRDLGKGQPQHF.

The genes are TRBV4-1 and TRBJ2-7; 8 bases align to TRBD1. V dropped 5 bases and J dropped 2; count of bases not matched to a gene: 11. The length of the CDR3 is 16 residues. In germline, CDR1 is MGHRA, CDR2 YSYEKL. CDR3 protein: CASSYFGQGGPYEQYF. The CDR3 DNA is TGCGCCAGCAGCTATTTTGGACAGGGTGGGCCCTACGAGCAGTACTTC.

This clone was seen a handful of times. The chain recombines TRBV7-2 with TRBJ2-1, with D possibly TRBD2 on 6 matching bases. The V gene lost 10 bases and the J gene lost 0 bases, with 10 bases spanning the gap. The CDR3 totals 13 residues. CDR1 is SGHTA, CDR2 FQGNSA, per germline. CDR3 amino acids: CATPGGSYNEQFF. The CDR3 nucleotides are TGTGCCACCCCCGGGGGCTCCTACAATGAGCAGTTCTTC.

J is TRBJ2-3 and V is TRBV9; 12 bases align to TRBD2. The CDR3 contains 15 residues. Germline CDR1 reads SGDLS; CDR2 reads YYNGEE. J was trimmed by 7 bases and V by 3 bases; bases with no gene match: 6. The CDR3 DNA reads TGTGCCAGCAGCGAGACTAGCGGGAGCAGCCATACGCAGTATTTT. It encodes CASSETSGSSHTQYF.

V usage is TRBV6-1 and J usage is TRBJ1-5; 8 bases fit TRBD1. Germline CDR1 reads MNHNS; CDR2 reads SASEGT. After removal of 8 bases from V and 5 bases from J, the junction contained 5 bases not matched to a gene. The CDR3 sequence is 13 residues long. The CDR3 sequence is CASRDRGDQPQHF. The CDR3 nucleotides are TGTGCCAGCCGAGACAGGGGTGATCAGCCCCAGCATTTT.

This clone was counted a few times. The chain has TRBV5-1 and TRBJ2-1; D may be TRBD1 (5 bases). The CDR3 is 15 residues long. The V gene lost 0 bases and the J gene lost 3 bases, with 10 bases spanning the gap. Germline CDR1 and CDR2: SGHRS and YFSETQ. This CDR3 reads CASSLVTGDYNEQFF. In DNA form, the CDR3 reads TGCGCCAGCAGCTTGGTTACAGGCGACTACAATGAGCAGTTCTTC.

The chain couples TRBV28 to TRBJ1-5; TRBD1 matches at 10 bases. This CDR3 spans 14 amino acids. CDR1 and CDR2 from the germline V gene are MDHEN and SYDVKM. V lost 8 bases and J lost 4; bases outside the gene matches: 5. The CDR3 loop reads CASRQGQGNQPQHF. Here the CDR3 DNA reads TGTGCCAGCCGACAGGGACAGGGGAATCAGCCCCAGCATTTT.

This clone has more than one count but fewer than ten. V and J are TRBV4-1 and TRBJ1-5; no clear D gene. The ends were cut back, 0 bases at V and 4 bases at J, with 4 bases in the middle. Looked up from germline, CDR1 is MGHRA and CDR2 is YSYEKL. CDR3 length: 13 amino acids. The CDR3 DNA follows: TGCGCCAGCAGCCAAGAAGCGAATCAGCCCCAGCATTTT. It codes for CASSQEANQPQHF.

This chain links TRBV15 with TRBJ2-7; D perhaps matches TRBD1 (6 bases). Trimming cost V 1 base and J 7 bases, with 8 bases left between them. This CDR3 region has 12 residues. Germline-derived CDR1 and CDR2 are LNHNV and YYDKDF (reference sequence). The CDR3 bases are TGTGCCACCAGCAGAGGAGACAGGGAGCAGTACTTC. As protein: CATSRGDREQYF.

V is TRBV28 and J is TRBJ2-3; 14 bases are shared with TRBD2. With V trimmed by 6 bases and J by 4 bases, 3 bases remained unmatched. CDR3 length: 15 residues. The V gene's germline CDR1 is MDHEN and CDR2 SYDVKM. The chain's CDR3 is CASRKGLAGADTQYF. CDR3 nucleotides: TGTGCCAGCAGAAAGGGACTAGCGGGAGCAGATACGCAGTATTTT.

This chain connects TRBV7-9 to TRBJ2-4; TRBD2 matches 7 bases. This CDR3 spans 16 amino acids. With V trimmed by 3 bases and J by 0 bases, 5 bases remained unmatched. Germline CDR1 SEHNR, CDR2 FQNEAQ (reference sequence). Here the CDR3 reads CASSFLAGEAKNIQYF. Written as DNA, the CDR3 is TGTGCCAGCAGCTTTCTGGCGGGAGAAGCCAAAAACATTCAGTACTTC.

This clone has just a few counts. The chain has TRBV28 and TRBJ2-7; 8 bases fit TRBD2. Trimming at V came to 6 bases and at J to 4 bases, leaving 17 bases not matched to a gene. Germline CDR1 reads MDHEN; CDR2 reads SYDVKM. This CDR3 has 17 amino acids. CDR3 residues: CASSPPSIGTSIYEQYF. DNA for the CDR3: TGTGCCAGCAGCCCTCCCAGTATCGGGACTAGTATATACGAGCAGTACTTC.

This clone has more than one count but fewer than ten. The chain carries TRBV9 and TRBJ2-5; possibly TRBD2 for D (5 bases). CDR1 is SGDLS, CDR2 YYNGEE, per germline. With 4 bases removed from V and 5 bases from J, the gap between germline ends came to 15 bases. CDR3 length equals 14 residues. CDR3 bases: TGTGCCAGCAGCTCGAGCGACGGCGGGGAGACCCAGTACTTC. Its translation: CASSSSDGGETQYF.

The chain employs TRBV2 and TRBJ2-7; 8 bases map to TRBD2. CDR1 SNHLY and CDR2 FYNNEI come from the germline V gene. V shed 2 bases and J 5 bases; nucleotides not matched to a gene: 8. CDR3 size: 15 residues. This CDR3 reads CASSEMGLAGNEQYF. As DNA, the CDR3 is TGTGCCAGCAGTGAAATGGGGCTAGCGGGCAACGAGCAGTACTTC.